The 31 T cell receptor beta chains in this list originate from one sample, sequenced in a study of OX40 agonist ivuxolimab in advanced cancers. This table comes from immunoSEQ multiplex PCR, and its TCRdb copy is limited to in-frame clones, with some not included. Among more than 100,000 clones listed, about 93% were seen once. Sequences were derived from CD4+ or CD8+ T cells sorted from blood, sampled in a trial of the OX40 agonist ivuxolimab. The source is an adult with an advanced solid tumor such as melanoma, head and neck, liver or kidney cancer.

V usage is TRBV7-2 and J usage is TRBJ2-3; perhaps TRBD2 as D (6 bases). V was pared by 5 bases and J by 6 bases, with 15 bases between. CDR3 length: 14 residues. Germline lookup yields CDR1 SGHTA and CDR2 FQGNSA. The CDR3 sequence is CASSQGIAVDTQYF. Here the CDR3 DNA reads TGTGCCAGCAGCCAAGGGATAGCGGTTGATACGCAGTATTTT. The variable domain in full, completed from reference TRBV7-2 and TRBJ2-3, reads GAGVSQSPSNKVTEKGKDVELRCDPISGHTALYWYRQSLGQGLEFLIYFQGNSAPDKSGLPSDRFSAERTGGSVSTLTIQRTQQEDSAVYLCASSQGIAVDTQYFGPGTRLTVL.

DNA for the CDR3: TGTGCCAGCAGCCCCAGGACAGGGGACTATGGCTACACCTTC. Its protein is CASSPRTGDYGYTF. This rearrangement joins TRBV7-9 to TRBJ1-2, with TRBD1 matching over 9 bases. This CDR3 region has 14 residues. In germline, CDR1 is SEHNR, CDR2 FQNEAQ (reference sequence). Trimming at V came to 5 bases and at J to 3 bases, leaving 4 bases not matched to a gene.

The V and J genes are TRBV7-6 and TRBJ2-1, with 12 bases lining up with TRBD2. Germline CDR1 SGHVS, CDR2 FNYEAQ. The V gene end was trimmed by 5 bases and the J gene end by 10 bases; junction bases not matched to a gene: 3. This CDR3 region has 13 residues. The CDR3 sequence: CASSPLAGGEQFF. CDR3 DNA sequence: TGTGCCAGCAGCCCCCTAGCGGGAGGGGAGCAGTTCTTC.

The CDR3 spells CASSSYTF. As DNA, the CDR3 is TGTGCCAGCAGCTCCTACACCTTC. The chain combines TRBV7-9 with TRBJ1-2, with D unclear. The CDR3 totals 8 residues. V was cut by 4 bases and J by 10 bases, with 1 base left in between. CDR1 and CDR2 from the germline V gene are SEHNR and FQNEAQ (reference sequence). The full variable domain, in which reference TRBV7-9 and TRBJ1-2 provide the parts outside the CDR3, is DTGVSQNPRHKITKRGQNVTFRCDPISEHNRLYWYRQTLGQGPEFLTYFQNEAQLEKSRLLSDRFSAERPKGSFSTLEIQRTEQGDSAMYLCASSSYTFGSGTRLTVV.

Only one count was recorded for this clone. This chain's CDR3 is CASSDGHLNTGELFF. Here the CDR3 DNA reads TGTGCCAGCAGTGATGGACATCTTAACACCGGGGAGCTGTTTTTT. The gene calls are TRBV6-6 and TRBJ2-2, with D perhaps matching TRBD1 (5 bases). V lost 5 bases and J lost 2, with 12 bases in between. This CDR3 is built from 15 residues. Germline-derived CDR1 and CDR2 are MNHNY and SVGAGI (reference sequence).

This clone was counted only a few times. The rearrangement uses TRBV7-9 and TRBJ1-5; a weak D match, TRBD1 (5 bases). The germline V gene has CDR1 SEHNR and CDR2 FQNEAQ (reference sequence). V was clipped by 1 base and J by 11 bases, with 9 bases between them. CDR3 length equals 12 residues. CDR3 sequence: CASSLEGWAQHF. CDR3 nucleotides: TGTGCCAGCAGCTTAGAGGGGTGGGCCCAGCATTTT. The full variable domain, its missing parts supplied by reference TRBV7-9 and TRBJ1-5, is DTGVSQNPRHKITKRGQNVTFRCDPISEHNRLYWYRQTLGQGPEFLTYFQNEAQLEKSRLLSDRFSAERPKGSFSTLEIQRTEQGDSAMYLCASSLEGWAQHFGDGTRLSIL.

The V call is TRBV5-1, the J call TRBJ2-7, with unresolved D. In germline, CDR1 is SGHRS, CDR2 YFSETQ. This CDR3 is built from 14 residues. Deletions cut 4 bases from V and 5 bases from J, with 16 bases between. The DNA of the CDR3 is TGCGCCAGCAGCCCGATTAATCTCAGCCACGAGCAGTACTTC. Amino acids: CASSPINLSHEQYF.

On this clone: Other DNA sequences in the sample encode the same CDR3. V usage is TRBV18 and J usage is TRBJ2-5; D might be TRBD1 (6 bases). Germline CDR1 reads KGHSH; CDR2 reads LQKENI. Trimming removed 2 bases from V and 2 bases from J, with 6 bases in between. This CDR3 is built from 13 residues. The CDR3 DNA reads TGTGCCAGCTCACCAGGACAGCAAGAGACCCAGTACTTC. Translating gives CASSPGQQETQYF.

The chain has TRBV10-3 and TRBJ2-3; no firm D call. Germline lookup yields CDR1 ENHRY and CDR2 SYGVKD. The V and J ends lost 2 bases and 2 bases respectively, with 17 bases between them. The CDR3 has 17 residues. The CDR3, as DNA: TGTGCCATCAGTGAGGAAGTGGGTCCAAGAGTCACAGATACGCAGTATTTT. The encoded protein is CAISEEVGPRVTDTQYF.

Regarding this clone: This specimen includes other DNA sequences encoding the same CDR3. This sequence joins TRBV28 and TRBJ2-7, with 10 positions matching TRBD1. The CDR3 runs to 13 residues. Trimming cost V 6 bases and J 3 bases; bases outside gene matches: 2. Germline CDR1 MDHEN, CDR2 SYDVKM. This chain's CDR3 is CASRGQGRYEQYF. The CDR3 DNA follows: TGTGCCAGCAGGGGACAGGGGCGCTACGAGCAGTACTTC. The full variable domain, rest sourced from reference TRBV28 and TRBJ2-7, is DVKVTQSSRYLVKRTGEKVFLECVQDMDHENMFWYRQDPGLGLRLIYFSYDVKMKEKGDIPEGYSVSREKKERFSLILESASTNQTSMYLCASRGQGRYEQYFGPGTRLTVT.

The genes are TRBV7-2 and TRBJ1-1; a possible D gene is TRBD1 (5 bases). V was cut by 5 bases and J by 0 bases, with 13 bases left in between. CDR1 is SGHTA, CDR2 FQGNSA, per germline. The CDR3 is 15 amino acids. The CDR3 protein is CASSLRQRMNTEAFF. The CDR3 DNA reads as TGTGCCAGCAGCCTCCGACAGCGGATGAACACTGAAGCTTTCTTT.

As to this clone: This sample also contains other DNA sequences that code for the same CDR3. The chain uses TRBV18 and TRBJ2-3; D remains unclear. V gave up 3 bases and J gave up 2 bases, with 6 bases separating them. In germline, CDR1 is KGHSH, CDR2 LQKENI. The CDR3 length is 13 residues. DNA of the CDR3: TGTGCCAGCTCACCCCCTTCCACAGATACGCAGTATTTT. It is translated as CASSPPSTDTQYF.

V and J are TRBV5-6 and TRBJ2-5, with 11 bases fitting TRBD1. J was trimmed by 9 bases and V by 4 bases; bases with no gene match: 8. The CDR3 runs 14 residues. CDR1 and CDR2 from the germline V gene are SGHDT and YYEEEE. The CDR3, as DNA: TGTGCCAGCAGCCCCGGGACAGGGGGTATGGCCCAGTACTTC. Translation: CASSPGTGGMAQYF.

The CDR3 bases are TGTGCCAGCAGCGGACTAGCAATGGTAAATCGGCTGTTTTTT. Translated: CASSGLAMVNRLFF. This rearrangement joins TRBV7-3 to TRBJ2-2; 8 bases line up with TRBD2. V shed 5 bases and J 13 bases; nucleotides not matched to a gene: 12. The CDR3 length is 14 residues. From germline, CDR1 is SGHTA and CDR2 FQGTGA.

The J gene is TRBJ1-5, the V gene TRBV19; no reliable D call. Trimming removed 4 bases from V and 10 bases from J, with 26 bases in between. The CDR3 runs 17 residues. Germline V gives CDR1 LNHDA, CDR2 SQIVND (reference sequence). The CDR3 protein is CASSTPGKGFELGPQHF. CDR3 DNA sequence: TGTGCCAGTAGTACCCCAGGAAAAGGGTTTGAGTTGGGACCCCAGCATTTT.

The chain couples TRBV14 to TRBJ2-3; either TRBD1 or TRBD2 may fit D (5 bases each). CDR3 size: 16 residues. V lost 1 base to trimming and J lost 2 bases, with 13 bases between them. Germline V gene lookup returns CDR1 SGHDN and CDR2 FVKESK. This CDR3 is CASSQVRDRLTDTQYF. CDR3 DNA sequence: TGTGCCAGCAGCCAAGTAAGGGACCGCCTCACAGATACGCAGTATTTT.

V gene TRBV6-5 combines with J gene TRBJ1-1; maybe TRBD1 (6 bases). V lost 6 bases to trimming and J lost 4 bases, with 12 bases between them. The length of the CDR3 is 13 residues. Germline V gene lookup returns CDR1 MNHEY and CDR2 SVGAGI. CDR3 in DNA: TGTGCCAGCAGATCCAGGGGTGGCACTGAAGCTTTCTTT. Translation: CASRSRGGTEAFF.

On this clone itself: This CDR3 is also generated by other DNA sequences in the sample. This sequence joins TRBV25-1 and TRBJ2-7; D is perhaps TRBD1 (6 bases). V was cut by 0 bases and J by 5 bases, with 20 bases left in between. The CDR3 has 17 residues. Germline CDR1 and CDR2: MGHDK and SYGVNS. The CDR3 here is CASSEYWGQATLDEQYF. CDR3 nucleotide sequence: TGTGCCAGCAGTGAATATTGGGGGCAGGCTACCCTGGACGAGCAGTACTTC.

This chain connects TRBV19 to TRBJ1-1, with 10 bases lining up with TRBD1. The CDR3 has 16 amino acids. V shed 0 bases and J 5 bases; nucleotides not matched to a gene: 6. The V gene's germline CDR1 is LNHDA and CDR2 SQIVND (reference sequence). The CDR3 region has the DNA TGTGCCAGTAGTATAGACCCGACAGGGGGCGATACTGAAGCTTTCTTT. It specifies CASSIDPTGGDTEAFF.

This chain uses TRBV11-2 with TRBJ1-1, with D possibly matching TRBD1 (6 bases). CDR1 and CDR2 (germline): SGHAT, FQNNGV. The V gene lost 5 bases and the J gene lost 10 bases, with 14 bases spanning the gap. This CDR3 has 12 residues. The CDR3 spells CASSTSRGRAFF. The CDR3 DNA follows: TGTGCCAGCAGCACCAGCCGGGGGCGAGCTTTCTTT.

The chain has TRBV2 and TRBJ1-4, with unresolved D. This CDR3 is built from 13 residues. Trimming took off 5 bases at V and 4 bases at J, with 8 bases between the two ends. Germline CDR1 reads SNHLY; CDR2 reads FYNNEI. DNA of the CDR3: TGTGCCAGCAGTAATGCCCGTAATGAAAAACTGTTTTTT. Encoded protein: CASSNARNEKLFF.

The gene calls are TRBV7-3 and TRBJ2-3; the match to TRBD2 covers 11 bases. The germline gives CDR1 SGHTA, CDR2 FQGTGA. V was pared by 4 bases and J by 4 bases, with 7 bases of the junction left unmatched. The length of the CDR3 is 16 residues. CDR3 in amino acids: CASSYTSGRFPDTQYF. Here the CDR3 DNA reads TGTGCCAGCAGCTATACTAGCGGGAGATTTCCAGATACGCAGTATTTT.

CDR3 residues: CASSLVGLAGDNEQFF. CDR3 DNA: TGTGCCAGCAGCTTGGTGGGACTAGCGGGAGATAATGAGCAGTTCTTC. The rearrangement joins TRBV5-6 to TRBJ2-1, with 14 nucleotides matching TRBD2. Germline trimming cut 0 bases from V and 7 bases from J; bases unmatched to any gene: 3. Per germline, CDR1 SGHDT and CDR2 YYEEEE. CDR3 length: 16 residues.

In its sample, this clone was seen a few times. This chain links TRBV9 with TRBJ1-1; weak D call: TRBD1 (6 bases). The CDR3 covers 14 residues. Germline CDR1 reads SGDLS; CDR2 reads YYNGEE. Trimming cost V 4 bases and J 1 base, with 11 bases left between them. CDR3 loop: CASSPGTRNTEAFF. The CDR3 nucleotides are TGTGCCAGCAGCCCCGGGACAAGGAACACTGAAGCTTTCTTT.

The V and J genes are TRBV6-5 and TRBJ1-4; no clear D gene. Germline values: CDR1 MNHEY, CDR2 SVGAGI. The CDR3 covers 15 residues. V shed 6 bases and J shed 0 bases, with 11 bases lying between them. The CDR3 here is CASSSTGTTNEKLFF. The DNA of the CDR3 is TGTGCCAGCAGCTCAACTGGGACAACTAATGAAAAACTGTTTTTT.

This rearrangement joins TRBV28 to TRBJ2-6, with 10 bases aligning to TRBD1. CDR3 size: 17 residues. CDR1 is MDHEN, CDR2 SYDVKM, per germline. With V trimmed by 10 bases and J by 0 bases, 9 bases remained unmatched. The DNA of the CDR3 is TGTGCCACCGAAGCCCGGGACAGGGGCTCTGGGGCCAACGTCCTGACTTTC. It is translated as CATEARDRGSGANVLTF.

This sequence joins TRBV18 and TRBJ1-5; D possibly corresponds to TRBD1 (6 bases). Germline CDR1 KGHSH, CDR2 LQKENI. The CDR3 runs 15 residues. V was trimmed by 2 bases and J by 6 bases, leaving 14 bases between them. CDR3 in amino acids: CASSPGGRNGQPQHF. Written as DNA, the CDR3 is TGTGCCAGCTCACCAGGGGGCAGGAATGGTCAGCCCCAGCATTTT.

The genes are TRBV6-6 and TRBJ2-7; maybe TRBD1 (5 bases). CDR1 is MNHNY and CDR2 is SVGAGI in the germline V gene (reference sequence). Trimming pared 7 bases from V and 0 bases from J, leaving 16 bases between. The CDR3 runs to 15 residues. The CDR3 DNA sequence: TGTGCCAGCAATACGGACATAGTCCTCTCCTACGAGCAGTACTTC. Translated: CASNTDIVLSYEQYF.

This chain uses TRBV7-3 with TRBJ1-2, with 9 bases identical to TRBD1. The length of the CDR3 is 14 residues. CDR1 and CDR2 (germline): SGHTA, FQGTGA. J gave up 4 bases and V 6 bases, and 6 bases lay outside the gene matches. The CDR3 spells CASSRDRVTYGYTF. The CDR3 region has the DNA TGTGCCAGCAGTAGGGACAGGGTCACCTATGGCTACACCTTC.

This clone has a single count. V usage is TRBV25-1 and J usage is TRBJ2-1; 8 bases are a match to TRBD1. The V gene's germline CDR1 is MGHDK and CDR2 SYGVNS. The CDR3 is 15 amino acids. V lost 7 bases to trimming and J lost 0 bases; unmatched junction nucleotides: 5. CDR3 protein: CASTRQGSSYNEQFF. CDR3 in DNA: TGTGCCAGCACAAGACAGGGGTCCTCCTACAATGAGCAGTTCTTC.

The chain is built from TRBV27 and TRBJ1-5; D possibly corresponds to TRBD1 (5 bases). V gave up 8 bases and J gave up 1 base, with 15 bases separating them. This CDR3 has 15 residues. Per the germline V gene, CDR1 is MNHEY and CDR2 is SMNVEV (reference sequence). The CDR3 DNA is TGTGCCAGCGGCTTGTGGGGGGGAAGCAATCAGCCCCAGCATTTT. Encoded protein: CASGLWGGSNQPQHF.